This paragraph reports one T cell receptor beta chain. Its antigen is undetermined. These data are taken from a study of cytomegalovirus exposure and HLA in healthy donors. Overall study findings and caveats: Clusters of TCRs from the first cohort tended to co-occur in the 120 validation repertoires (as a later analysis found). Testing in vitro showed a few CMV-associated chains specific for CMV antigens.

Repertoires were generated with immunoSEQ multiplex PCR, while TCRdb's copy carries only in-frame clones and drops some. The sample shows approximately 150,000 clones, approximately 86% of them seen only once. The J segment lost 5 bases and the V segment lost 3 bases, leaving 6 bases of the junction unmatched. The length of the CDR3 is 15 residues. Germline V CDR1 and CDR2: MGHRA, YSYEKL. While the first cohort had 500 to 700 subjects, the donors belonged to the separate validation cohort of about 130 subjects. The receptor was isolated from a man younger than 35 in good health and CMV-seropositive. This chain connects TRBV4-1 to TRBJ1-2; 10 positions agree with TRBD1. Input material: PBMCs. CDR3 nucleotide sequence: TGCGCCAGCAGCCAGCCCGGGACAGGGGATTATGGCTACACCTTC. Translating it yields CASSQPGTGDYGYTF.